Detailed here is one TCR beta chain. Germline lookup yields CDR1 KGHSH and CDR2 LQKENI. The J segment lost 1 base and the V segment lost 0 bases, leaving 2 bases of the junction unmatched. This CDR3 comprises 15 residues. Original methodology: Estimates of nucleated cell counts were drawn from the amplification of reference gene primers. Generated by immunoSEQ multiplex PCR, the TCRdb table keeps only in-frame clones and is missing some. V, J and clone size are taken as reported in that table, and D and trimming were inferred from the DNA itself. This table holds 80,000 or so clones, around nine tenths found once. The sample comes from a study of blood T cell repertoires in COVID-19. Looking at the study overall: Sources were T cells, B-cell-depleted T cells, or PBMCs; the material itself was cDNA or gDNA.

The specimen was peripheral blood. The clonotype was recovered from a human donor in a cohort sampled during active COVID-19. This chain uses TRBV18 with TRBJ1-1; 7 nucleotides line up with TRBD1. As DNA, the CDR3 is TGTGCCAGCTCACCACCGACAGGGAGGAACACTGAAGCTTTCTTT. Translated: CASSPPTGRNTEAFF.